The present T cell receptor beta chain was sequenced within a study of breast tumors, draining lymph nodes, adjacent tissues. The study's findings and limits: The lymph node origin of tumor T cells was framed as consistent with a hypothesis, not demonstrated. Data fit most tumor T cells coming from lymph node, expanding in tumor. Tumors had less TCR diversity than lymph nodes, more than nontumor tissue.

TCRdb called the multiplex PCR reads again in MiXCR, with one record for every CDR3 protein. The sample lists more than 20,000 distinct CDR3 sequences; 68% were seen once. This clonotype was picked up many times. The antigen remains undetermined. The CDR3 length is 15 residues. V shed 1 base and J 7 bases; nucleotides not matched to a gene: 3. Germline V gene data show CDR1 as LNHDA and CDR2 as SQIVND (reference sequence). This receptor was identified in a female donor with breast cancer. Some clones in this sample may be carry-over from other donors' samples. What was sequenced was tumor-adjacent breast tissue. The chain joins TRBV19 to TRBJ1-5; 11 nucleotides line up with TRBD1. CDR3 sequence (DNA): TGTGCCAGTAGTATAGGGACAGGGGGCGGACAGCCCCAGCATTTT. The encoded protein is CASSIGTGGGQPQHF.